Following are 22 T cell receptor beta chains from one sample sequenced in a study of blood T cells in healthy people across ages. It was with a sample-barcoded 5' primer and a J-beta primer mix that a second PCR of roughly 7 to 12 cycles was run. TCRdb itself ran the 5' RACE reads through MiXCR, one entry per CDR3 protein. Altogether approximately 760,000 distinct CDR3 sequences are present, 20% to 30% being singletons, with the ten largest covering under 9.5%. These records were also assigned to another study, of T cells of mothers and their children.

The sequenced sample was blood. Receptor source: a boy aged 10-17 years in good health.

The chain employs TRBV29-1 and TRBJ2-1; a weak D match, TRBD2 (5 bases). This CDR3 spans 17 amino acids. The germline V and J ends were trimmed by 0 bases and 1 base, with 16 bases remaining between them. Germline-derived CDR1 and CDR2 are SQVTM and ANQGSEA. The CDR3 nucleotides read TGCAGCGTTGAAGATTCCGAGGGAGTTGCATCCTACAATGAGCAGTTCTTC. It encodes CSVEDSEGVASYNEQFF.

In this sample, this clonotype turned up a few times. The gene calls are TRBV6-6 and TRBJ2-5, with D possibly being TRBD2 (6 bases). Germline V gene sequence: CDR1 MNHNY, CDR2 SVGAGI (reference sequence). The CDR3 has 16 residues. The ends were cut back, 6 bases at V and 4 bases at J, with 21 bases in the middle. CDR3 DNA: TGTGCCAGCAGCCCCGGATTCGGGGGTCGAGGAGAGACCCAGTACTTC. This encodes CASSPGFGGRGETQYF.

The chain uses TRBV12-3 or TRBV12-4 and TRBJ2-5; the match to TRBD2 covers 10 bases. This CDR3 comprises 17 residues. Trimming cost V 6 bases and J 0 bases; bases outside gene matches: 10. CDR3 amino acids: CASSGGSGGSYQETQYF. CDR3 nucleotide sequence: TGTGCCAGCAGCGGGGGTAGCGGGGGGTCATACCAAGAGACCCAGTACTTC.

There are a few counts of this clonotype. This chain connects TRBV9 to TRBJ2-5; D may correspond to TRBD1 or TRBD2 (5 bases each). Gene TRBJ2-7 matches the end of the DNA better, so the J call may be wrong. Germline lookup yields CDR1 SGDLS and CDR2 YYNGEE. The CDR3 has 16 residues. CDR3 sequence (DNA): TGTGCCAGCAGCCCCGAGGGCGGGTGGGGCCCCTACGAGCAGTACTTC. Residues: CASSPEGGWGPYEQYF.

CDR3 in amino acids: CASTQGEETQYF. As DNA, the CDR3 is TGTGCCAGCACACAGGGGGAAGAGACCCAGTACTTC. This chain uses TRBV7-2 with TRBJ2-5; 8 nucleotides line up with TRBD1. This CDR3 has 12 amino acids. Trimming cost V 7 bases and J 3 bases; bases outside gene matches: 1. The germline CDR1 and CDR2 sequences are SGHTA and FQGNSA.

This clonotype was detected a few times. The chain employs TRBV13 and TRBJ2-5; D call uncertain. V lost 4 bases to trimming and J lost 3 bases, with 15 bases between them. CDR1 and CDR2 (germline): PRHDT, FYEKMQ (reference sequence). The CDR3 totals 15 residues. The CDR3 DNA follows: TGTGCCAGCAGCTCGACCCGTCGAAAAGAAGAGACCCAGTACTTC. Translated, it gives CASSSTRRKEETQYF.

This clonotype occurred a few times. V usage is TRBV29-1 and J usage is TRBJ2-1; D could derive from TRBD1 or TRBD2 (5 bases each). The V gene lost 8 bases and the J gene lost 0 bases, with 20 bases spanning the gap. Germline V gene data show CDR1 as SQVTM and CDR2 as ANQGSEA. This CDR3 is built from 16 residues. The DNA for the CDR3 is TGCAGCTACTTAAGTGGGGGAGAGAGCTCCTACAATGAGCAGTTCTTC. Translating it yields CSYLSGGESSYNEQFF.

This clonotype was detected a few times. The chain joins TRBV12-3 or TRBV12-4 to TRBJ2-2; 7 positions match TRBD2. J lost 3 bases, V lost 3 bases, and 7 bases had no gene match. The CDR3 sequence is 16 residues long. DNA of the CDR3: TGTGCCAGCAGTTTTGGGCGGGAGTTGGACACCGGGGAGCTGTTTTTT. Protein: CASSFGRELDTGELFF.

On this clonotype: One junction end does not reproduce the germline sequence, and a read error may be involved. The CDR3 loop is CSATSGTSGEKLFF. The CDR3 bases are TGCAGCGCTACGTCGGGGACCTCTGGTGAAAAACTGTTTTTT. J is TRBJ1-4 and V is TRBV20-1, with D perhaps matching TRBD1 (5 bases). This CDR3 has 14 amino acids. CDR1 and CDR2 (germline): DFQATT, SNEGSKA (reference sequence).

This chain joins TRBV13 and TRBJ1-1; no definite D call. This CDR3 has 12 residues. CDR1 and CDR2 (germline): PRHDT, FYEKMQ (reference sequence). With 4 bases removed from V and 3 bases from J, the gap between germline ends came to 6 bases. CDR3 protein: CASSSRHTEAFF. CDR3 nucleotides: TGTGCCAGCAGCTCCCGACACACTGAAGCTTTCTTT.

This clonotype was observed once. This chain links TRBV12-3 or TRBV12-4 with TRBJ1-1; D unresolved. V shed 5 bases and J shed 1 base, with 5 bases lying between them. This CDR3 contains 12 residues. The chain's CDR3 is CASSRTNTEAFF. The DNA of the CDR3 is TGTGCCAGCAGTCGTACGAACACTGAAGCTTTCTTT.

This clonotype was seen more than once but under ten times. This chain uses TRBV29-1 with TRBJ1-1, with D maybe TRBD1 (6 bases). Trimming took off 1 base at V and 5 bases at J, with 14 bases between the two ends. The germline CDR1 and CDR2 sequences are SQVTM and ANQGSEA. This CDR3 comprises 14 residues. DNA of the CDR3: TGCAGCGTTGAAGTGGAGGGAAGGGGGACTGAAGCTTTCTTT. This sequence encodes CSVEVEGRGTEAFF.

The chain carries TRBV20-1 and TRBJ1-2, with D perhaps TRBD1 (5 bases). This CDR3 region has 12 residues. The ends were cut back, 3 bases at V and 8 bases at J, with 13 bases in the middle. Germline values: CDR1 DFQATT, CDR2 SNEGSKA (reference sequence). The CDR3 is CSASPQGSGYTF. Written as DNA, the CDR3 is TGCAGTGCTAGCCCTCAGGGAAGCGGCTACACCTTC.

There are many counts of this clonotype. The V call is TRBV20-1, the J call TRBJ1-6; 8 bases agree with TRBD1. Germline V gene lookup returns CDR1 DFQATT and CDR2 SNEGSKA (reference sequence). Losses at the gene ends were 1 base for V and 8 bases for J; bases not matched to a gene: 10. The CDR3 is 16 residues long. The chain's CDR3 is CSARGLDRGDDSPLHF. DNA of the CDR3: TGCAGTGCTAGAGGCTTAGACAGGGGAGATGATTCACCCCTCCACTTT.

This clonotype was recorded a few times. V is TRBV19 and J is TRBJ1-4; 7 bases map to TRBD1. This CDR3 comprises 14 residues. J was trimmed by 5 bases and V by 7 bases; bases with no gene match: 7. CDR1 and CDR2 from the germline V gene are LNHDA and SQIVND (reference sequence). The CDR3 DNA sequence: TGTGCCAGTAACCGAGGGGGCTCGAATGAAAAACTGTTTTTT. Its protein is CASNRGGSNEKLFF.

This rearrangement joins TRBV27 to TRBJ2-1, with D possibly being TRBD2 (6 bases). CDR3 length equals 16 residues. V was pared by 2 bases and J by 4 bases, with 15 bases between. The germline CDR1 and CDR2 sequences are MNHEY and SMNVEV (reference sequence). CDR3 loop: CASSLPGSGAYNEQFF. DNA for the CDR3: TGTGCCAGCAGTTTACCCGGGAGTGGGGCATACAATGAGCAGTTCTTC.

The chain links TRBV6-5 to TRBJ1-2; tentative D call: TRBD1 (5 bases). Germline CDR1 is MNHEY and CDR2 is SVGAGI. V was pared by 6 bases and J by 2 bases, with 7 bases between. This CDR3 has 12 residues. CDR3 nucleotide sequence: TGTGCCAGCAGGACAGCGAACTATGGCTACACCTTC. It codes for CASRTANYGYTF.

This chain uses TRBV6-6 with TRBJ1-2; no reliable D call. The ends were cut back, 8 bases at V and 3 bases at J, with 13 bases in the middle. The CDR3 has 13 residues. Germline V CDR1 and CDR2: MNHNY, SVGAGI (reference sequence). This CDR3 is CASREEGHYGYTF. For the CDR3, the DNA is TGTGCCAGCCGCGAGGAGGGCCACTATGGCTACACCTTC.

V usage is TRBV7-8 and J usage is TRBJ1-5; no definite D call. CDR1 SGHVS and CDR2 FQNEAQ come from the germline V gene. Trimming pared 0 bases from V and 3 bases from J, leaving 6 bases between. CDR3 size: 14 residues. CDR3 protein: CASSLASLNQPQHF. Written as DNA, the CDR3 is TGTGCCAGCAGCTTAGCATCGCTCAATCAGCCCCAGCATTTT.

CDR3 amino acids: CATSDSAARSGANVLTF. CDR3 in DNA: TGTGCCACCAGTGATTCGGCAGCTCGATCTGGGGCCAACGTCCTGACTTTC. The rearrangement links TRBV24-1 to TRBJ2-6; D call uncertain. Between the trimmed V and J ends, which lost 2 bases and 1 base, there was a span of 11 bases. Germline CDR1 reads KGHDR; CDR2 reads SFDVKD. This CDR3 has 17 amino acids.

This clonotype showed up just a few times. The CDR3 bases are TGCGCCAGCAGCCAAGAGACGGGTTTCTCCTACGAGCAGTACTTC. Protein product: CASSQETGFSYEQYF. The J gene is TRBJ2-7, the V gene TRBV4-1; no reliable D call. Germline V gene data show CDR1 as MGHRA and CDR2 as YSYEKL. The V end lost 0 bases, the J end lost 0 bases, and 9 bases lay between the germline ends. CDR3 length equals 15 residues.

This chain's CDR3 is CASSLDPSGVYNEQFF. CDR3 DNA: TGTGCCAGCAGTCTAGACCCTAGCGGGGTCTACAATGAGCAGTTCTTC. This chain links TRBV28 with TRBJ2-1; TRBD2 matches at 9 bases. CDR1 is MDHEN, CDR2 SYDVKM, per germline. The junction had 8 bases not matched to a gene; V was cut back by 5 bases and J by 3 bases. This CDR3 region has 16 residues.